The sequence of this T cell receptor beta chain was determined in a study of immune characterization of retroperitoneal liposarcoma. One entry per CDR3 protein, called by TCRdb with MiXCR from the PCR reads. This table has 2,700 or so distinct CDR3 sequences, approximately 49% appearing once. This clonotype showed up just a few times. The receptor was isolated from a male donor with retroperitoneal liposarcoma. Sequencing was done on a sample of tumor tissue.

This CDR3 is CASSLGGGGHEQFF. In DNA, the CDR3 is TGTGCCAGCAGTCTCGGGGGCGGGGGACACGAGCAGTTCTTC. This chain joins TRBV6-1 and TRBJ2-1, with D possibly matching TRBD2 (7 bases). The CDR3 spans 14 residues. Germline V gene lookup returns CDR1 MNHNS and CDR2 SASEGT. V was cut by 5 bases and J by 10 bases, with 18 bases left in between.